The T cell receptor (beta chain) described here comes from a study of blood T cells in healthy people across ages. A second 7 to 11 cycle PCR used barcoded and J-beta primers. Each CDR3 protein gets one entry after TCRdb re-called the 5' RACE reads with MiXCR. The table shows about 690,000 distinct CDR3 sequences, with 40% to 50% occurring only once. This clonotype was found a few times. The CDR3 has 13 residues. The germline V and J ends were trimmed by 2 bases and 2 bases, with 4 bases remaining between them. The germline V gene has CDR1 MNHEY and CDR2 SMNVEV (reference sequence). This chain joins TRBV27 and TRBJ2-1, with D unresolved. The sample consisted of blood. The sequence came from a man aged 80 or over in good health. The CDR3 DNA is TGTGCCAGCAGTTTAACTCCCTACAATGAGCAGTTCTTC. Its protein is CASSLTPYNEQFF.